This T cell receptor beta chain was observed in a study of blood T cell repertoires in COVID-19 (dated by TCRdb to the early 2020s). As for the study more broadly: Samples covering the acute and convalescent phases of COVID-19 were provided by collaborators in the United States, Italy and Spain. A freely available public database, intended as a resource for researchers studying the immune response to SARS-CoV-2, is where the repertoires were released. Sample metadata almost always included a de-identified subject ID, COVID-19 status, age in years and sex. The dataset comprised deeply sampled blood TCRbeta repertoires from subjects exposed to, actively infected with, or recovered from COVID-19. Where HLA class I and class II types were available, the types were taken from metadata supplied by the sample provider, not from assay-based typing. Samples came from the ongoing ImmuneRACE study (first 160 participants) plus 1,254 subjects from 6 global collaborators. The material from the prospective study consisted of cDNA or gDNA derived from T cells, B-cell-depleted T cells, or PBMCs.

One collaborating source in Seattle enrolled patients while the patients were actively infected and followed the patients over time throughout the course of disease. Each collaborating institution followed its own protocols to collect whole blood in K2EDTA tubes. For TCRbeta analysis, collaborator samples were shipped as frozen whole blood, as isolated PBMCs, or as DNA extracted from either sample type. Regarding this clone: The target of this receptor is not known. Base-call qualities are not available, and no considerably larger clone is one nucleotide away.

Overall study results and their limits: The quantity of clinical and demographic metadata differed by source and by participant and was supplied without curation.

TCRbeta CDR3 regions were amplified from genomic DNA by means of the immunoSEQ Assay, a bias-controlled multiplex PCR. The paper's processing steps were these. The number of nucleated cells in each sample was estimated from the amplification of reference gene primers within the assay. To quantify the absolute abundance of each unique TCRbeta CDR3 rearrangement, sequence reads were collapsed and filtered. For each sample, productive Simpson clonality was calculated by taking the square root of Simpson's diversity index across productive rearrangements. TCRdb provides this immuneACCESS table in a form limited to in-frame rearrangements. Some clones are lacking; in checked studies, under half of them reflect an unresolved V gene, and why the rest are absent is not known. For V, J and clone size, that table is used; D and trimming come from the DNA. Within this sample are 410,000 or so clones, with about 91% of them counted one time only. The ten top clones hold roughly 1.4% of the sample.

The CDR3 sequence holds 13 residues, the cysteine and phenylalanine included. Only CDR3 DNA is held: 39 bases, read in frame from base 1. The germline V gene (reference sequence) yields GTSNPN for CDR1 and SVGIG for CDR2. V is pruned by 8 bases and J by 0 bases, leaving 6 bases of the junction without a gene match. The chain is made from TRBV30 and TRBJ2-7, and 8 bases in between align with TRBD2. What was sequenced was peripheral blood. The source is a woman aged 40 to 49 with COVID-19, enrolled during active disease. The CDR3 reads CAGGGHNSYEQYF. The DNA sequence reads TGTGCCGGCGGGGGGCATAACTCCTACGAGCAGTACTTC.